Listed below are T cell receptor beta chains from one sample, sequenced in a study of technical replicates of blood from a handful of donors. The protocol was immunoSEQ multiplex PCR, while the TCRdb copy is restricted to in-frame clones and leaves out a portion. The sample has around 64,000 clones; over 85% are singletons. Sequenced input: PBMCs. The origin of the receptors is a human donor in good health. Some clones in this sample may be carry-over from other donors' samples. The conserved cysteine and the conserved F or W are not part of the CDR3 here.

v_call: TRBV6-1; j_call: TRBJ1-6; cdr3_aa: ASNGGNSNSPLH
v_call: TRBV30; j_call: TRBJ1-4; cdr3_aa: AWSVTGGQREKLF
v_call: TRBV6-5; j_call: TRBJ2-1; cdr3_aa: ASSYSGAGAYNEQF
v_call: TRBV6-6; j_call: TRBJ1-4; cdr3_aa: ASSHPQGRTNEKLF
v_call: TRBV2; j_call: TRBJ2-1; cdr3_aa: ASSWTSGGYNEQF
v_call: TRBV7-3; j_call: TRBJ2-5; cdr3_aa: ASSWGSAGGQTQY
v_call: TRBV5-1; j_call: TRBJ2-5; cdr3_aa: ASKVVPGQIQETQY
v_call: TRBV7-6; j_call: TRBJ2-3; cdr3_aa: ASGARGAGDTQY
v_call: TRBV10-3; j_call: TRBJ1-1; cdr3_aa: ATTDLIGVPEAF
v_call: TRBV7-6; j_call: TRBJ2-7; cdr3_aa: ASSLWIEGEQY
v_call: TRBV5-1; j_call: TRBJ2-2; cdr3_aa: ASSAGLAGATGELF
v_call: TRBV4-1; j_call: TRBJ2-6; cdr3_aa: ASSQDPGRVFSGANVLT
v_call: TRBV29-1; j_call: TRBJ2-1; cdr3_aa: SVEGGLAASSEQF
v_call: TRBV7-2; j_call: TRBJ2-7; cdr3_aa: ASSSSGVRFYEQY
v_call: TRBV5-6; j_call: TRBJ1-5; cdr3_aa: ASSLFLSNQPQH
v_call: TRBV5-5; j_call: TRBJ2-7; cdr3_aa: ASSLMSFGSSYEQY
v_call: TRBV4-2; j_call: TRBJ1-2; cdr3_aa: ASSQKDRDSKGYT
v_call: TRBV5-4; j_call: TRBJ2-3; cdr3_aa: ASSTPGLGGTDTQY
v_call: TRBV6-1; j_call: TRBJ1-6; cdr3_aa: ASSFTGGGNSPLH
v_call: TRBV7-3; j_call: TRBJ1-1; cdr3_aa: ASSPGGGRFSRNTEAF
v_call: TRBV27; j_call: TRBJ1-1; cdr3_aa: ASSLLSGQGRMNTEAF
v_call: TRBV6-6; j_call: TRBJ1-2; cdr3_aa: ASRTRTGGDNYGYT
v_call: TRBV29-1; j_call: TRBJ2-5; cdr3_aa: SVEQQETQY
v_call: TRBV19; j_call: TRBJ2-2; cdr3_aa: ASSIGTGTGELF
v_call: TRBV7-2; j_call: TRBJ2-5; cdr3_aa: ASSLVRSAGRETQY
v_call: TRBV7-8; j_call: TRBJ2-7; cdr3_aa: ASSRTSSLPEQY
v_call: TRBV6-1; j_call: TRBJ2-5; cdr3_aa: ASSWDRGRETQY
v_call: TRBV19; j_call: TRBJ2-6; cdr3_aa: ASTSRGTGANVLT
v_call: TRBV6-6; j_call: TRBJ1-5; cdr3_aa: ASSREGEWDQPQH
v_call: TRBV20-1; j_call: TRBJ2-1; cdr3_aa: SASTINEQF
v_call: TRBV6-5; j_call: TRBJ2-7; cdr3_aa: ASSYSPGVGLNEQY
v_call: TRBV6-1; j_call: TRBJ2-1; cdr3_aa: ASRPDTYNEQF
v_call: TRBV15; j_call: TRBJ2-7; cdr3_aa: ASSKERISYEQY